The T cell receptor (beta chain) under discussion was sequenced for a study of T cells in Graves' hyperthyroidism and ophthalmopathy. This clonotype was observed many times. From germline, CDR1 is SQVTM and CDR2 ANQGSEA. The V and J ends lost 7 bases and 8 bases, in that order; junction bases with no gene match: 12. The CDR3 is made up of 13 amino acids. The source material, RNA transcripts, was used to amplify TCR beta CDR3 regions. During a first-round RT-PCR of the TCR CDR3, the HTBI primer set was used. TCRdb reanalysed the multiplex PCR reads using MiXCR and keeps one entry per CDR3 protein. Of under 350,000 distinct CDR3 sequences in the sample, roughly an eighth are singletons; the top ten hold 34%.

Sequenced input: blood. V gene TRBV29-1 combines with J gene TRBJ2-3; 7 nucleotides agree with TRBD2. This receptor was identified in a woman in her thirties or forties with Graves' ophthalmopathy. CDR3 loop: CSARGSRQGTQYF. In DNA form, the CDR3 reads TGCAGCGCCCGCGGGAGCCGGCAAGGTACGCAGTATTTT.